The sequence of this T cell receptor (beta chain) was determined in a study of Graves' ophthalmopathy and Graves' hyperthyroidism. The sequenced template was RNA, covering the TCR beta CDR3 region. The workflow started with a first-round RT-PCR run with HTBI primers and then moved on to a second-round multiplex PCR. Using its own MiXCR run on the multiplex PCR reads, TCRdb lists one record per CDR3 protein. The data hold about 480,000 distinct CDR3 sequences, with 14% observed a single time. The germline gives CDR1 SGDLS, CDR2 YYNGEE. V shed 3 bases, J shed 0 bases, and the junction held 12 bases outside the gene matches. The CDR3 has 18 residues.

Sequencing was done on a sample of blood. The rearrangement uses TRBV9 and TRBJ1-3; 7 bases are shared with TRBD1. This TCR was recovered from a woman in her twenties or thirties with Graves' ophthalmopathy. The CDR3 bases are TGTGCCAGCAGCGCGTTCCGGGACAGCCTTATCTCTGGAAACACCATATATTTT. Its protein is CASSAFRDSLISGNTIYF.